Below, 5 T cell receptor beta chains from the same sample are listed, as sequenced in a study of monozygotic twins with inflammatory bowel disease. TCRdb reworked the 5' RACE reads into one entry per CDR3 protein, no DNA. The listing contains 300,000 to 450,000 distinct CDR3 sequences. Material for sequencing was blood. All receptors derive from a human donor with ulcerative colitis or Crohn's disease, or a healthy co-twin of an affected twin (not recorded which).

The chain uses TRBV20-1 and TRBJ2-5. Germline-derived CDR1 and CDR2 are DFQATT and SNEGSKA (reference sequence). The CDR3 length is 13 residues. The CDR3 protein is CSAPKGSQETQYF.

The V and J genes are TRBV7-2 and TRBJ2-3. The CDR3 is 16 residues long. Germline CDR1 and CDR2: SGHTA and FQGNSA. The CDR3 here is CASSLRSVGSTDTQYF.

The genes are TRBV9 and TRBJ2-1; TCRdb's D call, TRBD1, is unchecked because there is no DNA. The germline V gene has CDR1 SGDLS and CDR2 YYNGEE. The length of the CDR3 is 14 residues. Here the CDR3 reads CASSVMGPNNEQFF.

V gene TRBV5-1 combines with J gene TRBJ1-1; TCRdb selects TRBD1, and the lack of DNA leaves this call unchecked. The CDR3 is made up of 14 amino acids. Germline-derived CDR1 and CDR2 are SGHRS and YFSETQ. CDR3 sequence: CASSLGDGNTEAFF.

This chain links TRBV6-2 or TRBV6-3 with TRBJ2-3; as DNA is missing, the TRBD1 call by TCRdb cannot be tested. CDR3 length: 17 residues. Germline CDR1 MNHEY, CDR2 SVGEGT. CDR3: CASSYSLGQGVPDTQYF.